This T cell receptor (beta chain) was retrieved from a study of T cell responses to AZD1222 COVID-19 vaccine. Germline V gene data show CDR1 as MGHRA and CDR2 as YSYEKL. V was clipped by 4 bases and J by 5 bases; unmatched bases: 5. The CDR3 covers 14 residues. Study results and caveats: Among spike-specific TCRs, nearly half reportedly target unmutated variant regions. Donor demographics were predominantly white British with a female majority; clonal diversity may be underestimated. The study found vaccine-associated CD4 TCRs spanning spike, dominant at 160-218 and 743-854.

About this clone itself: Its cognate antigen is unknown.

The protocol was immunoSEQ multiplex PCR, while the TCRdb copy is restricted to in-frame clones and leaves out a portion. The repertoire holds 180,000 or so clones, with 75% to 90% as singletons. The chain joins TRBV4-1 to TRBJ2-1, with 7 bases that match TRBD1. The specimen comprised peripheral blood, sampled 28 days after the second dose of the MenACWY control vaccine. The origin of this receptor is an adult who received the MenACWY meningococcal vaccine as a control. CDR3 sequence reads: CASSLDRSNNEQFF. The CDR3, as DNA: TGCGCCAGCAGCCTGGACAGGTCGAACAATGAGCAGTTCTTC.